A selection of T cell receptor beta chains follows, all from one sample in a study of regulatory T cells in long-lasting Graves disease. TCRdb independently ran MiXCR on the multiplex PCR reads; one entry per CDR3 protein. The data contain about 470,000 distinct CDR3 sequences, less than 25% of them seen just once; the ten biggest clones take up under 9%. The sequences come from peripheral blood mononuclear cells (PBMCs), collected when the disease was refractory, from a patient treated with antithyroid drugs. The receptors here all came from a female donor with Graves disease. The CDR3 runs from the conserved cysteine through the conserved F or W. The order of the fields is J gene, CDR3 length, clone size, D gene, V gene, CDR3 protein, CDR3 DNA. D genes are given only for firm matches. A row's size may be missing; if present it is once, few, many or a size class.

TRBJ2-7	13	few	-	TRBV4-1	CASSQAGTYEQYF	TGCGCCAGCAGCCAAGCGGGAACCTACGAGCAGTACTTC
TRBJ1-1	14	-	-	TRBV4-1	CASSQVLVNTEAFF	TGCGCCAGCAGCCAAGTTTTGGTGAACACTGAAGCTTTCTTT
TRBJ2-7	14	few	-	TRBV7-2	CASSRNQGHYEQYF	TGTGCCAGCAGCCGAAACCAGGGACACTACGAGCAGTACTTC
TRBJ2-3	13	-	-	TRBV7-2	CASSKDPEGTQYF	TGTGCCAGCAGCAAGGACCCGGAAGGCACGCAGTATTTT
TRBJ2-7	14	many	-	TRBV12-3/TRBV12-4	CASSRDARGYEQYF	TGTGCCAGCAGTAGAGACGCCCGAGGGTACGAGCAGTACTTC
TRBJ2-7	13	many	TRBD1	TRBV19	CAKRTGRAYEQYF	TGTGCCAAACGGACAGGGCGCGCATACGAGCAGTACTTC
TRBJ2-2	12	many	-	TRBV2	CASRKAAGELFF	TGTGCCAGCAGAAAGGCGGCCGGGGAGCTGTTTTTT
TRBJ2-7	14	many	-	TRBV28	CASSFGAVVYEQYF	TGTGCCAGCAGTTTCGGCGCGGTGGTCTACGAGCAGTACTTC
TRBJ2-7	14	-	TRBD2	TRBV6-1	CAGSLAGDNYEQYF	TGTGCCGGCAGTCTCGCGGGAGACAACTACGAGCAGTACTTC
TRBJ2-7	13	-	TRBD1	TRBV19	CASSPTGGNEQYF	TGTGCCAGTAGTCCAACAGGGGGCAACGAGCAGTACTTC
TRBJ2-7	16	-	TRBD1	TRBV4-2	CASSQESQGAFYEQYF	TGTGCCAGCAGCCAAGAGTCCCAGGGGGCCTTCTACGAGCAGTACTTC
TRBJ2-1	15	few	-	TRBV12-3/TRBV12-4	CASSLLGRMIDEQFF	TGTGCCAGCAGTTTACTGGGCAGAATGATCGATGAGCAGTTCTTC
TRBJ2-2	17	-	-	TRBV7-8	CASSPLMGALNTGELFF	TGTGCCAGCAGCCCCCTCATGGGAGCCCTGAACACCGGGGAGCTGTTTTTT
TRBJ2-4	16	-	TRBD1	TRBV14	CASSHTGATLKNIQYF	TGTGCCAGCAGCCATACAGGGGCGACCCTCAAAAACATTCAGTACTTC